The TCR beta chain described here comes from a study of blood T cell repertoires in COVID-19. TCRdb's table, derived via immunoSEQ multiplex PCR, lists solely in-frame clones and lacks some. The sample lists about 110,000 clones, 82% occurring once. The CDR3 totals 12 residues. Per germline, CDR1 DFQATT and CDR2 SNEGSKA (reference sequence). V gave up 6 bases and J gave up 11 bases, with 19 bases separating them. The sequenced sample consisted of peripheral blood. The TCR sequence derives from a man in his 70s with acute or convalescent COVID-19. The chain recombines TRBV20-1 with TRBJ1-1, with D tentatively TRBD1 (5 bases). CDR3: CSASRGRATAFF. The CDR3, as DNA: TGCAGTGCCAGTAGGGGCAGGGCGACGGCTTTCTTT.